The 11 T cell receptor beta chains below come from one sample, sequenced in a study of T cell repertoires in cytomegalovirus infection. TCRdb re-derived calls from the reads in MiXCR, one entry per CDR3 protein. The data contain 800,000 to 950,000 distinct CDR3 sequences, approximately 32% of them singletons. Antigen specificity for these receptors is unknown. The material was cultured CD8+ T cells from PBMCs, obtained from culture after CMV antigen stimulation. These TCRs come from a human donor in good health (CMV status not recorded). Some clones in this sample may be carry-over from other donors' samples.

This clonotype has just a few counts. The V gene is TRBV6-2 or TRBV6-3, the J gene TRBJ2-7, with D perhaps matching TRBD2 (6 bases). The CDR3 runs 13 residues. CDR1 MNHEY and CDR2 SVGEGT come from the germline V gene. Trimming pared 5 bases from V and 6 bases from J, leaving 14 bases between. The CDR3 DNA sequence: TGTGCCAGCAGTCCCCCGGGACTTAGCGAGCAGTACGTC. It encodes CASSPPGLSEQYV.

The CDR3 region is CASSEEGVTNEKLFF. CDR3 nucleotides: TGTGCCAGCAGTGAAGAGGGTGTCACTAATGAAAAACTGTTTTTT. The chain joins TRBV2 to TRBJ1-4; D gene unclear. The V end was cut by 1 base, the J end by 2 bases, with 8 bases between. The germline CDR1 and CDR2 sequences are SNHLY and FYNNEI. The CDR3 is 15 amino acids. Looking up the rest from reference TRBV2 and TRBJ1-4 gives the full variable domain: EPEVTQTPSHQVTQMGQEVILRCVPISNHLYFYWYRQILGQKVEFLVSFYNNEISEKSEIFDDQFSVERPDGSNFTLKIRSTKLEDSAMYFCASSEEGVTNEKLFFGSGTQLSVL.

The chain carries TRBV7-6 and TRBJ1-2; D remains ambiguous. V gave up 5 bases and J gave up 0 bases, with 10 bases separating them. The V gene's germline CDR1 is SGHVS and CDR2 FNYEAQ. This CDR3 has 14 residues. The CDR3 coding sequence is TGTGCCAGCAGCCCCCTTGGGACTAACTATGGCTACACCTTC. Encoded protein: CASSPLGTNYGYTF.

This chain links TRBV14 with TRBJ1-1; possibly TRBD1 for D (5 bases). Germline V gene data show CDR1 as SGHDN and CDR2 as FVKESK. V was trimmed by 2 bases and J by 4 bases, leaving 11 bases between them. The CDR3 covers 14 residues. In DNA, the CDR3 is TGTGCCAGCAGCCAAATATCGGGGGTCACTGAAGCTTTCTTT. Translating it yields CASSQISGVTEAFF.

The chain recombines TRBV25-1 with TRBJ2-1; 10 bases agree with TRBD1. CDR1 is MGHDK, CDR2 SYGVNS, per germline. V shed 2 bases, J shed 3 bases, and the junction held 19 bases outside the gene matches. The CDR3 totals 21 residues. The CDR3 region has the DNA TGTGCCAGCAGTGAACCCGTCAGTGGGACAGGGGATAGGAGGGGCTACAATGAGCAGTTCTTC. Protein: CASSEPVSGTGDRRGYNEQFF.

The chain links TRBV29-1 to TRBJ1-2; no reliable D call. The CDR3 loop spans 11 amino acids. The V end lost 1 base, the J end lost 6 bases, and 6 bases lay between the germline ends. Germline CDR1 and CDR2: SQVTM and ANQGSEA. The CDR3 protein is CSVEAGDGYTF. CDR3 in DNA: TGCAGCGTTGAAGCAGGAGATGGCTACACCTTC.

The chain links TRBV29-1 to TRBJ1-2, with a possible D match to TRBD1 (6 bases). Trimming left V 6 bases short and J 6 bases short, with 14 bases between. Germline lookup yields CDR1 SQVTM and CDR2 ANQGSEA. CDR3 length equals 12 residues. CDR3 sequence (DNA): TGCAGCGTACCGGGGAGGGGGAATGGCTACACCTTC. It codes for CSVPGRGNGYTF.

This clonotype was counted between two and nine times. V usage is TRBV2 and J usage is TRBJ2-2; maybe TRBD2 (7 bases). Looked up from germline, CDR1 is SNHLY and CDR2 is FYNNEI. Trimming cost V 7 bases and J 6 bases, with 15 bases left between them. The CDR3 covers 14 residues. As DNA, the CDR3 is TGTGCCAGCATGAGGGGGGGTTCCCCCGGGGAGCTGTTTTTT. This encodes CASMRGGSPGELFF.

This clonotype was seen a single time. This chain links TRBV12-3 or TRBV12-4 with TRBJ2-2; 7 bases match TRBD1. This CDR3 is 14 amino acids long. The V segment lost 9 bases and the J segment 5 bases; nucleotides outside the gene matches: 9. CDR3 DNA sequence: TGTGCCAGTAGGTACAGGGGCGGAACCGGGGAGCTGTTTTTT. Translating gives CASRYRGGTGELFF.

The chain is built from TRBV11-3 and TRBJ2-6; 9 bases map to TRBD1. This CDR3 has 17 residues. Germline CDR1 and CDR2: SGHNT and YENEEA. J gave up 0 bases and V 5 bases, and 5 bases lay outside the gene matches. The CDR3 reads CASSQHRGPSGANVLTF. CDR3 nucleotides: TGTGCCAGCAGCCAACACAGGGGGCCCTCTGGGGCCAACGTCCTGACTTTC. Combining the CDR3 with reference TRBV11-3 and TRBJ2-6 gives the whole variable domain EAGVVQSPRYKIIEKKQPVAFWCNPISGHNTLYWYLQNLGQGPELLIRYENEEAVDDSQLPKDRFSAERLKGVDSTLKIQPAELGDSAVYLCASSQHRGPSGANVLTFGAGSRLTVL.

The V gene is TRBV6-5, the J gene TRBJ2-2, with a weak D call TRBD2 (6 bases). The CDR3 runs to 16 residues. The V end lost 2 bases, the J end lost 3 bases, and 13 bases lay between the germline ends. CDR1 MNHEY and CDR2 SVGAGI come from the germline V gene. For the CDR3, the DNA is TGTGCCAGCAGTTACGCGGCAGGGAGGTACACCGGGGAGCTGTTTTTT. As protein: CASSYAAGRYTGELFF.